The 16 T cell receptor beta chains below come from one sample, sequenced in a study of radiation and T cells in renal cell carcinoma. The data were produced by immunoSEQ multiplex PCR, yet TCRdb's version contains in-frame clones alone and is incomplete. The sample shows approximately 94,000 clones, 82% of them seen only once. Documented time point: baseline pretreatment blood. Treatment indicated: 15 Gy SBRT to primary tumor, nephrectomy 4 weeks later. The sequenced sample was blood, obtained from a patient whose treatment included radiotherapy and nephrectomy. The source of these receptors is a man aged 55-75 years with renal cell carcinoma.

The rearrangement joins TRBV27 to TRBJ2-7, with D unresolved. V was shortened by 5 bases and J by 3 bases, with 14 bases between the two germline ends. The germline gives CDR1 MNHEY, CDR2 SMNVEV (reference sequence). There are 14 residues in the CDR3. CDR3 protein: CASSSGQTLYEQYF. The CDR3, as DNA: TGTGCCAGCAGTAGTGGGCAGACTCTCTACGAGCAGTACTTC.

In this sample, this clone turned up once. This chain links TRBV7-9 with TRBJ1-2; 10 bases fit TRBD1. The CDR3 spans 13 residues. From germline, CDR1 is SEHNR and CDR2 FQNEAQ (reference sequence). V was clipped by 5 bases and J by 6 bases; unmatched bases: 3. For the CDR3, the DNA is TGTGCCAGCAGCCGGACAGGGGGAGATGGCTACACCTTC. Encoded protein: CASSRTGGDGYTF.

The CDR3 here is CASSWDRSLPFVPGELFF. DNA of the CDR3: TGTGCCAGCAGCTGGGACAGGTCCCTACCGTTTGTTCCCGGGGAGCTGTTTTTT. The chain uses TRBV5-6 and TRBJ2-2; 8 nucleotides line up with TRBD1. The V gene end was trimmed by 3 bases and the J gene end by 6 bases; junction bases not matched to a gene: 16. Germline CDR1 is SGHDT and CDR2 is YYEEEE. The CDR3 has 18 amino acids.

This clone was seen only once. The chain combines TRBV4-3 with TRBJ2-3; D gene uncertain. Germline lookup yields CDR1 LGHNA and CDR2 YSLEER. Between the trimmed V and J ends, which lost 0 bases and 1 base, there was a span of 8 bases. CDR3 length equals 15 residues. The CDR3 here is CASSQELLGTDTQYF. DNA for the CDR3: TGCGCCAGCAGCCAAGAGTTACTGGGCACAGATACGCAGTATTTT.

The V and J genes are TRBV7-8 and TRBJ2-7; a possible D gene is TRBD1 (6 bases). The CDR3 is 13 amino acids. CDR1 is SGHVS, CDR2 FQNEAQ, per germline. The V end was cut by 6 bases, the J end by 2 bases, with 11 bases between. CDR3 DNA: TGTGCCAGCAGTCTCGGACAGCCCTACGAGCAGTACTTC. Protein: CASSLGQPYEQYF.

The chain uses TRBV5-1 and TRBJ1-2, with D hard to call. Trimming pared 4 bases from V and 4 bases from J, leaving 8 bases between. This CDR3 is built from 12 residues. The germline V gene encodes CDR1 SGHRS and CDR2 YFSETQ. CDR3 DNA: TGCGCCAGCAGCCCGGACTTCTATGGCTACACCTTC. Residues: CASSPDFYGYTF.

This clone was picked up a small number of times. The rearrangement joins TRBV7-2 to TRBJ2-7, with 7 positions matching TRBD1. CDR1 and CDR2 from the germline V gene are SGHTA and FQGNSA. The CDR3 covers 13 residues. V trimming: 3 bases; J trimming: 2 bases; junction bases outside the gene matches: 1. CDR3 in amino acids: CASSFDRAYEQYF. DNA of the CDR3: TGTGCCAGCAGCTTTGACAGGGCCTACGAGCAGTACTTC.

CDR3 bases: TGTGCCAGCAGATCGACAAGGAGCAATCAGCCCCAGCATTTT. Protein product: CASRSTRSNQPQHF. The chain couples TRBV27 to TRBJ1-5; D ambiguous. CDR1 is MNHEY and CDR2 is SMNVEV in the germline V gene (reference sequence). The CDR3 extends over 14 amino acids. The ends were cut back, 6 bases at V and 1 base at J, with 10 bases in the middle.

This clone was observed a single time. The J gene is TRBJ2-1, the V gene TRBV27; D might be TRBD2 (7 bases). The CDR3 has 16 amino acids. The V end was cut by 6 bases, the J end by 0 bases, with 15 bases between. Germline V gene lookup returns CDR1 MNHEY and CDR2 SMNVEV (reference sequence). The CDR3 sequence: CASSSPGGSSYNEQFF. The CDR3 region has the DNA TGTGCCAGCAGCTCGCCGGGGGGCAGCTCCTACAATGAGCAGTTCTTC.

The chain employs TRBV28 and TRBJ2-5, with TRBD1 matching 11 bases. The ends lost 7 bases at V and 5 bases at J; junction bases unmatched: 15. CDR1 is MDHEN and CDR2 is SYDVKM in the germline V gene. This CDR3 spans 17 amino acids. The CDR3 DNA reads as TGTGCCAGCACCGGGGGATTGGACAGGGGGCTCGGGGAGACCCAGTACTTC. Translated: CASTGGLDRGLGETQYF.

CDR3 coding DNA: TGTGCCAGCAGCCGCGGCCACGAGCAGTACTTC. This codes for CASSRGHEQYF. V and J are TRBV6-5 and TRBJ2-7; D unresolved. Germline V gene data show CDR1 as MNHEY and CDR2 as SVGAGI. The CDR3 sequence is 11 residues long. V gave up 6 bases and J gave up 5 bases, with 8 bases separating them.

This clone was detected once. The chain recombines TRBV4-2 with TRBJ1-2; D is undetermined. V lost 4 bases and J lost 7, with 13 bases in between. There are 13 residues in the CDR3. Germline-derived CDR1 and CDR2 are LGHNA and YNFKEQ. In DNA, the CDR3 is TGTGCCAGCAGCCCCGACTGGGGTCGTGGCTACACCTTC. Amino acids: CASSPDWGRGYTF.

The rearrangement uses TRBV4-3 and TRBJ1-2; no clear D gene. Germline V gene data show CDR1 as LGHNA and CDR2 as YSLEER. The V end lost 0 bases, the J end lost 8 bases, and 16 bases lay between the germline ends. The CDR3 covers 15 residues. Here the CDR3 DNA reads TGCGCCAGCAGCCAAGATTGGAGAGCGAGGGTAGGCTACACCTTC. Residues: CASSQDWRARVGYTF.

The rearrangement joins TRBV27 to TRBJ2-1, with 9 bases identical to TRBD2. The junction had 2 bases not matched to a gene; V was cut back by 1 base and J by 7 bases. CDR1 is MNHEY and CDR2 is SMNVEV in the germline V gene (reference sequence). This CDR3 spans 14 amino acids. The CDR3 loop is CASSLFSGRNEQFF. The DNA of the CDR3 is TGTGCCAGCAGTTTATTCAGCGGGAGGAATGAGCAGTTCTTC.

This clone has just one count. V usage is TRBV5-4 and J usage is TRBJ1-5; no definite D call. Germline CDR1 is SGHNT and CDR2 is YYREEE (reference sequence). This CDR3 has 13 residues. Trimming removed 0 bases at V and 5 bases at J, with 6 bases between. The DNA of the CDR3 is TGTGCCAGCAGCTTGGACCGGGATCAGCCCCAGCATTTT. This gives the protein CASSLDRDQPQHF. The full variable domain, completed using reference TRBV5-4 and TRBJ1-5, is ETGVTQSPTHLIKTRGQQVTLRCSSQSGHNTVSWYQQALGQGPQFIFQYYREEENGRGNFPPRFSGLQFPNYSSELNVNALELDDSALYLCASSLDRDQPQHFGDGTRLSIL.

V usage is TRBV6-5 and J usage is TRBJ1-1; D unclear. V lost 2 bases, J lost 5 bases, and 9 bases lay in between. Germline CDR1 is MNHEY and CDR2 is SVGAGI. The CDR3 is 13 amino acids. The CDR3 DNA sequence: TGTGCCAGCAGTTACGAAGGGAGGACTGAAGCTTTCTTT. Translating gives CASSYEGRTEAFF.